The rows below give T cell receptor beta chains drawn from one sample of a study of blood T cell repertoires in COVID-19. Clones were read by immunoSEQ multiplex PCR, and TCRdb kept only the in-frame ones, dropping some. This sample has some 95,000 clones, with over 70% found just once. The sequencing input was peripheral blood. The receptors come from a man in his sixties or seventies with acute or convalescent COVID-19. CDR3s include the opening cysteine and the closing phenylalanine or tryptophan. The order of the fields is V gene, clone size, D gene, J gene, CDR3 DNA, CDR3 protein. A D gene is named only where the DNA matches it firmly. Size tells how often a clone was seen (once, few, many) or the class of an expanded clone, and some rows leave it out.

v_gene: TRBV7-3
abundance: few
d_gene: .
j_gene: TRBJ2-1
CDR3nt: TGTGCCAGCAGCCCCACTACGGGAGAATACAATGAGCAGTTCTTC
CDR3aa: CASSPTTGEYNEQFF

v_gene: TRBV11-3
abundance: .
d_gene: .
j_gene: TRBJ1-5
CDR3nt: TGTGCCCGCAAGTCGGAGGGCAATCAGCCCCAGCATTTT
CDR3aa: CARKSEGNQPQHF

v_gene: TRBV11-3
abundance: .
d_gene: .
j_gene: TRBJ2-3
CDR3nt: TGTGCCAGCAGCTGGGGGGGCAGCACAGATACGCAGTATTTT
CDR3aa: CASSWGGSTDTQYF

v_gene: TRBV5-1
abundance: .
d_gene: .
j_gene: TRBJ2-1
CDR3nt: TGCGCCAGCAGCTCCGGGGAGGTCTACAATGAGCAGTTCTTC
CDR3aa: CASSSGEVYNEQFF

v_gene: TRBV15
abundance: .
d_gene: TRBD2
j_gene: TRBJ2-3
CDR3nt: TGTGCCACCAGCAGAGAAATACCGGCGCTAGCGGGAGCAACAGATACGCAGTATTTT
CDR3aa: CATSREIPALAGATDTQYF

v_gene: TRBV10-3
abundance: .
d_gene: TRBD1
j_gene: TRBJ2-5
CDR3nt: TGTGCCATCAGGGGACAGGGCCGGGAGACCCAGTACTTC
CDR3aa: CAIRGQGRETQYF

v_gene: TRBV5-1
abundance: .
d_gene: TRBD1
j_gene: TRBJ1-2
CDR3nt: TGCGCCAGCAGCCCGACCGACAGGGGAAAGAATGGCTACACCTTC
CDR3aa: CASSPTDRGKNGYTF

v_gene: TRBV5-1
abundance: .
d_gene: .
j_gene: TRBJ1-4
CDR3nt: TGCGCCAGCAGCTTAGGAGGGAATAATGAAAAACTGTTTTTT
CDR3aa: CASSLGGNNEKLFF

v_gene: TRBV5-6
abundance: .
d_gene: .
j_gene: TRBJ2-6
CDR3nt: TGTGCCAGCAGCTTAAGGGGGTCTGGGGCCAACGTCCTGACTTTC
CDR3aa: CASSLRGSGANVLTF

v_gene: TRBV18
abundance: .
d_gene: .
j_gene: TRBJ1-4
CDR3nt: TGTGCCAGCTCACCAACGAGCACAACTAATGAAAAACTGTTTTTT
CDR3aa: CASSPTSTTNEKLFF

v_gene: TRBV25-1
abundance: .
d_gene: TRBD2
j_gene: TRBJ2-2
CDR3nt: TGTGCCAGCAGCCGACTAGCGGGAGGGGGGAACACCGGGGAGCTGTTTTTT
CDR3aa: CASSRLAGGGNTGELFF

v_gene: TRBV18
abundance: .
d_gene: TRBD1
j_gene: TRBJ1-2
CDR3nt: TGTGCCAGCTCTCTAGGGACAGGAGCCCCCGGCTACACCTTC
CDR3aa: CASSLGTGAPGYTF

v_gene: TRBV24-1
abundance: .
d_gene: TRBD2
j_gene: TRBJ2-1
CDR3nt: TGTGCCACCAGTGTAGCGGGAGTTAGAAATGAGCAGTTCTTC
CDR3aa: CATSVAGVRNEQFF

v_gene: TRBV7-2
abundance: .
d_gene: .
j_gene: TRBJ2-5
CDR3nt: TGTGCCAGCAGCTTAGCAGTGCAGGGCGGCGAGACCCAGTACTTC
CDR3aa: CASSLAVQGGETQYF

v_gene: TRBV19
abundance: .
d_gene: TRBD1
j_gene: TRBJ2-1
CDR3nt: TGTGCCAGTAGTATACGACAGGGGGCTGATAATGAGCAGTTCTTC
CDR3aa: CASSIRQGADNEQFF

v_gene: TRBV6-4
abundance: .
d_gene: TRBD1
j_gene: TRBJ1-2
CDR3nt: TGTGCCAGCAGTGGCCGACAGGGGAGCAGCTATGGCTACACCTTC
CDR3aa: CASSGRQGSSYGYTF

v_gene: TRBV3-1/TRBV3-2
abundance: .
d_gene: .
j_gene: TRBJ1-2
CDR3nt: TGTGCCAGCAGCCAATTAGGGGGAAATAACTATGGCTACACCTTC
CDR3aa: CASSQLGGNNYGYTF

v_gene: TRBV5-1
abundance: once
d_gene: TRBD2
j_gene: TRBJ2-1
CDR3nt: TGCGCCAGCAGCTCTAGCGGGAGGGGCAATGAGCAGTTCTTC
CDR3aa: CASSSSGRGNEQFF

v_gene: TRBV6-6
abundance: .
d_gene: .
j_gene: TRBJ1-1
CDR3nt: TGTGCCAGCACCAACCCAGTGATGAACACTGAAGCTTTCTTT
CDR3aa: CASTNPVMNTEAFF

v_gene: TRBV28
abundance: .
d_gene: .
j_gene: TRBJ1-4
CDR3nt: TGTGCCAGCAGTTTAGCGGTTGAAAAACTGTTTTTT
CDR3aa: CASSLAVEKLFF

v_gene: TRBV9
abundance: .
d_gene: TRBD2
j_gene: TRBJ2-3
CDR3nt: TGTGCCAGCAGCGTACTAGCGGGAGAAGGGGATACGCAGTATTTT
CDR3aa: CASSVLAGEGDTQYF

v_gene: TRBV5-1
abundance: .
d_gene: .
j_gene: TRBJ1-2
CDR3nt: TGCGCCAGCAGCTCGCAGTGGACAGCTAACTATGGCTACACCTTC
CDR3aa: CASSSQWTANYGYTF

v_gene: TRBV6-5
abundance: .
d_gene: TRBD1
j_gene: TRBJ2-4
CDR3nt: TGTGCCAGCACCTTGGACAGGGCCAAAAACATTCAGTACTTC
CDR3aa: CASTLDRAKNIQYF

v_gene: TRBV7-2
abundance: few
d_gene: TRBD1
j_gene: TRBJ2-1
CDR3nt: TGTGCCAGCAGCTCCCGGGACAGGGTTTACAATGAGCAGTTCTTC
CDR3aa: CASSSRDRVYNEQFF

v_gene: TRBV6-5
abundance: .
d_gene: TRBD2
j_gene: TRBJ2-1
CDR3nt: TGTGCCAGCAGCCGGACTAGCGACTATGAGCAGTTCTTC
CDR3aa: CASSRTSDYEQFF

v_gene: TRBV7-2
abundance: .
d_gene: .
j_gene: TRBJ2-2
CDR3nt: TGTGCCAGCAGCTTAGGCGGATTCAGCACCGGGGAGCTGTTTTTT
CDR3aa: CASSLGGFSTGELFF

v_gene: TRBV30
abundance: .
d_gene: TRBD1
j_gene: TRBJ1-3
CDR3nt: TGTGCCTGGAGGGACAGGGTTTACGGAAACACCATATATTTT
CDR3aa: CAWRDRVYGNTIYF

v_gene: TRBV11-3
abundance: .
d_gene: .
j_gene: TRBJ2-7
CDR3nt: TGTGCCAGCAGCCCCCTCGGCGGTGGCGAGCAGTACTTC
CDR3aa: CASSPLGGGEQYF

v_gene: TRBV27
abundance: .
d_gene: .
j_gene: TRBJ2-5
CDR3nt: TGTGCCAGCATCAACCGGGGGACCCAGTACTTC
CDR3aa: CASINRGTQYF

v_gene: TRBV19
abundance: .
d_gene: .
j_gene: TRBJ2-3
CDR3nt: TGTGCCAGTAGCCCCACTACGCGGTTTGGATCAGATACGCAGTATTTT
CDR3aa: CASSPTTRFGSDTQYF

v_gene: TRBV28
abundance: .
d_gene: .
j_gene: TRBJ1-2
CDR3nt: TGTGCCAGCAGCCCCAACGGGGGGCCGCAAGGCTACACCTTC
CDR3aa: CASSPNGGPQGYTF

v_gene: TRBV5-4
abundance: .
d_gene: .
j_gene: TRBJ2-3
CDR3nt: TGTGCCAGCAGCTTACAAAAATTAGGGGGGGTCACAGATACGCAGTATTTT
CDR3aa: CASSLQKLGGVTDTQYF

v_gene: TRBV5-1
abundance: few
d_gene: TRBD2
j_gene: TRBJ2-1
CDR3nt: TGCGCCAGCAGCTTTCAAGCGGGAGGGCCGGATGAGCAGTTCTTC
CDR3aa: CASSFQAGGPDEQFF

v_gene: TRBV2
abundance: few
d_gene: .
j_gene: TRBJ2-7
CDR3nt: TGTGCCAGCAGCAGGTACGAGCAGTACTTC
CDR3aa: CASSRYEQYF

v_gene: TRBV4-2
abundance: .
d_gene: .
j_gene: TRBJ2-6
CDR3nt: TGTGCCAGCAGCCAAGATCTGCCTAGCTCTGGGGCCAACGTCCTGACTTTC
CDR3aa: CASSQDLPSSGANVLTF